Each of the 30 T cell receptor beta chains below was sequenced from the same sample in a study of identical twins. Each CDR3 protein gets one entry after TCRdb re-called the 5' RACE reads with MiXCR. This table has hundreds of thousands of distinct CDR3 sequences, more than 6.5% appearing once. This same sample was also part of a study on yellow fever vaccine responses in identical twins.

The specimen sequenced was PBMCs. These TCRs come from a woman under 30 in good health.

The chain links TRBV11-2 to TRBJ2-3; 9 bases agree with TRBD1. The germline gives CDR1 SGHAT, CDR2 FQNNGV. J lost 3 bases, V lost 6 bases, and 7 bases had no gene match. The CDR3 contains 15 residues. As DNA, the CDR3 is TGTGCCAGCAGAAAAACAGGGGGCGCGACAGATACGCAGTATTTT. Amino acid sequence: CASRKTGGATDTQYF.

The chain joins TRBV20-1 to TRBJ2-1; TRBD2 might be the D (6 bases). V lost 1 base and J lost 11, with 30 bases in between. The CDR3 totals 18 residues. Germline V gene data show CDR1 as DFQATT and CDR2 as SNEGSKA (reference sequence). The CDR3 DNA reads as TGCAGTGCTAGAGCTCATCCACTAGCCCGGTTTCCTCCAACCCAGCAGTTCTTC. Protein: CSARAHPLARFPPTQQFF.

A few counts support this clonotype. The chain recombines TRBV7-8 with TRBJ2-5, with 7 nucleotides matching TRBD1. This CDR3 spans 16 amino acids. Losses at the gene ends were 1 base for V and 4 bases for J; bases not matched to a gene: 9. Germline assignment: CDR1 SGHVS and CDR2 FQNEAQ. The DNA of the CDR3 is TGTGCCAGCAGCTTAGGAGAAACAGGGGTTGGAGAGACCCAGTACTTC. It codes for CASSLGETGVGETQYF.

This clonotype turned up a few times. The genes are TRBV12-2 and TRBJ2-1; the D segment call TRBD2 is taken from the table without a DNA check. TRBV12-2 is reported as a pseudogene. CDR3 length: 16 amino acids. The CDR3 loop is CASRPRLAGAVDEQFF. The CDR3, as DNA: TGTGCAAGTCGCCCGCGACTAGCGGGAGCTGTCGATGAGCAGTTCTTC.

This clonotype was observed a handful of times. The chain uses TRBV9 and TRBJ1-2; D gene ambiguous. V was cut by 3 bases and J by 4 bases, with 13 bases left in between. The V gene's germline CDR1 is SGDLS and CDR2 YYNGEE. CDR3 size: 14 residues. CDR3 nucleotides: TGTGCCAGCAGCGGTCCCGACGGATTCTATGGCTACACCTTC. Protein sequence: CASSGPDGFYGYTF. The whole variable domain, remainder taken from reference TRBV9 and TRBJ1-2, is DSGVTQTPKHLITATGQRVTLRCSPRSGDLSVYWYQQSLDQGLQFLIQYYNGEERAKGNILERFSAQQFPDLHSELNLSSLELGDSALYFCASSGPDGFYGYTFGSGTRLTVV.

This clonotype has a count of ten or more. The V call is TRBV10-3, the J call TRBJ2-1; D gene unclear. There are 14 residues in the CDR3. Germline assignment: CDR1 ENHRY and CDR2 SYGVKD. V lost 3 bases and J lost 2, with 8 bases in between. The CDR3 is CAISERGTYNEQFF. CDR3 bases: TGTGCCATCAGTGAACGCGGTACCTACAATGAGCAGTTCTTC.

This clonotype was found a few times. V is TRBV5-1 and J is TRBJ1-6; 9 bases map to TRBD1. The CDR3 extends over 14 amino acids. In germline, CDR1 is SGHRS, CDR2 YFSETQ. J lost 8 bases, V lost 4 bases, and 4 bases had no gene match. CDR3 region: CASSVRTGDSPLHF. CDR3 sequence (DNA): TGCGCCAGCAGCGTGCGGACAGGGGATTCACCCCTCCACTTT.

J is TRBJ2-3 and V is TRBV15; 12 bases fit TRBD2. V shed 0 bases, J shed 4 bases, and the junction held 5 bases outside the gene matches. Germline assignment: CDR1 LNHNV and CDR2 YYDKDF (reference sequence). The CDR3 loop spans 17 amino acids. CDR3 region: CATSRERASGRADTQYF. In DNA, the CDR3 is TGTGCCACCAGCAGAGAAAGGGCTAGCGGGAGGGCAGATACGCAGTATTTT.

The chain couples TRBV29-1 to TRBJ2-3, with TRBD1 identical over 9 bases. This CDR3 has 13 residues. Looked up from germline, CDR1 is SQVTM and CDR2 is ANQGSEA. V lost 7 bases and J lost 4; bases outside the gene matches: 6. CDR3 sequence (DNA): TGCAGCGAAGGACAGGGGAGGGCAGATACGCAGTATTTT. As protein: CSEGQGRADTQYF.

This clonotype has a count of ten or more. The chain links TRBV11-2 to TRBJ2-4; no reliable D call. The ends were cut back, 4 bases at V and 5 bases at J, with 12 bases in the middle. CDR3 size: 14 residues. Per germline, CDR1 SGHAT and CDR2 FQNNGV. This chain's CDR3 is CASSWNAYQNIQYF. CDR3 bases: TGTGCCAGCAGCTGGAACGCGTATCAAAACATTCAGTACTTC.

This clonotype was found a few times. The chain employs TRBV4-2 and TRBJ2-1, with D maybe TRBD2 (6 bases). Trimming shortened V by 3 bases and J by 8 bases, and 14 bases separated the two germline ends. The CDR3 is made up of 14 amino acids. Germline CDR1 reads LGHNA; CDR2 reads YNFKEQ. The CDR3 region has the DNA TGTGCCAGCAGCCAGGGACTGCTCTCCCATGAGCAGTTCTTC. It specifies CASSQGLLSHEQFF.

This rearrangement joins TRBV29-1 to TRBJ2-6, with TRBD1 matching 10 bases. J gave up 0 bases and V 5 bases, and 7 bases lay outside the gene matches. The CDR3 is 17 residues long. Germline V gene lookup returns CDR1 SQVTM and CDR2 ANQGSEA. CDR3 nucleotides: TGCAGCGTTTCGGACAGGGGGGATTTCTCTGGGGCCAACGTCCTGACTTTC. Amino acid sequence: CSVSDRGDFSGANVLTF.

The chain joins TRBV20-1 to TRBJ2-3; no definite D call. This CDR3 comprises 15 residues. V was clipped by 6 bases and J by 0 bases, with 16 bases between them. In germline, CDR1 is DFQATT, CDR2 SNEGSKA (reference sequence). This CDR3 reads CSAPQTRTSTDTQYF. The CDR3 nucleotides read TGCAGTGCCCCCCAGACCCGTACTAGCACAGATACGCAGTATTTT.

Ten or more counts support this clonotype. The genes are TRBV29-1 and TRBJ2-1; D may match TRBD1 or TRBD2 (6 bases each). The germline V gene has CDR1 SQVTM and CDR2 ANQGSEA. The CDR3 contains 15 residues. The V end was cut by 3 bases, the J end by 7 bases, with 19 bases between. This chain's CDR3 is CSVEVPTGAWNEQFF. DNA of the CDR3: TGCAGCGTTGAGGTTCCTACGGGGGCCTGGAATGAGCAGTTCTTC.

This clonotype has at least ten counts. V gene TRBV20-1 combines with J gene TRBJ2-5; 7 bases map to TRBD1. Germline CDR1 DFQATT, CDR2 SNEGSKA (reference sequence). This CDR3 is 15 amino acids long. V shed 2 bases, J shed 1 base, and the junction held 7 bases outside the gene matches. The CDR3 sequence is CSARSPQGIQETQYF. The CDR3 DNA sequence: TGCAGTGCTAGATCTCCACAGGGGATCCAAGAGACCCAGTACTTC.

This clonotype came up many times. J is TRBJ2-7 and V is TRBV20-1, with 9 bases that match TRBD2. The CDR3 loop spans 14 amino acids. The trim removed 2 bases at V and 3 bases at J, leaving 5 bases unmatched. Germline V gene lookup returns CDR1 DFQATT and CDR2 SNEGSKA (reference sequence). The CDR3 reads CSARTAGGNYEQYF. In DNA form, the CDR3 reads TGCAGTGCTAGAACAGCGGGAGGTAACTACGAGCAGTACTTC.

This clonotype came up a few times. This chain uses TRBV7-8 with TRBJ2-1; the match to TRBD2 covers 12 bases. Looked up from germline, CDR1 is SGHVS and CDR2 is FQNEAQ. The CDR3 extends over 14 amino acids. The ends lost 4 bases at V and 8 bases at J; junction bases unmatched: 3. The DNA of the CDR3 is TGTGCCAGCAGCTCCCTAGCGGGGGGGGATGAGCAGTTCTTC. Amino acid sequence: CASSSLAGGDEQFF.

This clonotype came up many times. The chain links TRBV5-5 to TRBJ2-2; possible D gene TRBD1, 5 bases. The CDR3 is made up of 15 amino acids. The V gene lost 1 base and the J gene lost 3 bases, with 10 bases spanning the gap. From germline, CDR1 is SGHKS and CDR2 YYEKEE (reference sequence). The DNA for the CDR3 is TGTGCCAGCAGCTTGTTGGTAGGGGACACCGGGGAGCTGTTTTTT. This codes for CASSLLVGDTGELFF.

At least ten counts were recorded for this clonotype. The chain links TRBV29-1 to TRBJ2-3; TRBD1 aligns across 9 bases. CDR3 length: 12 residues. CDR1 and CDR2 (germline): SQVTM, ANQGSEA. The V segment lost 7 bases and the J segment 6 bases; nucleotides outside the gene matches: 5. The DNA for the CDR3 is TGCAGCGAGAGGACAGGGGTCGATACGCAGTATTTT. Protein product: CSERTGVDTQYF.

The chain carries TRBV28 and TRBJ2-3; 14 nucleotides match TRBD2. Germline V gene sequence: CDR1 MDHEN, CDR2 SYDVKM. J was trimmed by 2 bases and V by 4 bases; bases with no gene match: 14. This CDR3 is 20 amino acids long. The CDR3 DNA is TGTGCCAGCAGTTATACCCCTAGACTAGCGGGGGGGCCGTCCACAGATACGCAGTATTTT. Protein: CASSYTPRLAGGPSTDTQYF. The full variable domain, in which reference TRBV28 and TRBJ2-3 provide the parts outside the CDR3, is DVKVTQSSRYLVKRTGEKVFLECVQDMDHENMFWYRQDPGLGLRLIYFSYDVKMKEKGDIPEGYSVSREKKERFSLILESASTNQTSMYLCASSYTPRLAGGPSTDTQYFGPGTRLTVL.

A few counts support this clonotype. The chain carries TRBV27 and TRBJ2-1, with a tentative D call TRBD1 (6 bases). Between the trimmed V and J ends, which lost 7 bases and 1 base, there was a span of 14 bases. The CDR3 is 15 residues long. Looked up from germline, CDR1 is MNHEY and CDR2 is SMNVEV (reference sequence). The CDR3 region has the DNA TGTGCCAGCACCGAGAACAGGGAGTCCTACAATGAGCAGTTCTTC. It yields the protein CASTENRESYNEQFF.

The genes are TRBV12-3 or TRBV12-4 and TRBJ2-2; tentative D call: TRBD1 (5 bases). CDR3 length: 16 amino acids. V shed 5 bases and J shed 6 bases, with 19 bases lying between them. CDR3: CASSRRQTRSAGELFF. The CDR3 nucleotides read TGTGCCAGCAGTCGGCGACAGACGAGGTCGGCCGGGGAGCTGTTTTTT.

This chain joins TRBV7-2 and TRBJ2-5, with D unresolved. The CDR3 covers 15 residues. V was trimmed by 5 bases and J by 5 bases, leaving 18 bases between them. Germline-derived CDR1 and CDR2 are SGHTA and FQGNSA. This chain's CDR3 is CASSRIPSVWETQYF. CDR3 DNA sequence: TGTGCCAGCAGCCGTATCCCTTCTGTTTGGGAGACCCAGTACTTC.

With regard to this clonotype: At one of its ends the junction is not consistent with the germline gene, which may arise from a read error. In DNA, the CDR3 is TGTGCCACCAGTGGCACTAGCGGACCTTACAGTGAGCAGTTCTTC. This gives the protein CATSGTSGPYSEQFF. V gene TRBV24-1 combines with J gene TRBJ2-1; 8 bases are shared with TRBD2. CDR3 size: 15 residues. Germline V gene lookup returns CDR1 KGHDR and CDR2 SFDVKD.

This chain uses TRBV9 with TRBJ1-5; D not resolved. Trimming shortened V by 0 bases and J by 10 bases, and 23 bases separated the two germline ends. Germline values: CDR1 SGDLS, CDR2 YYNGEE. This CDR3 contains 17 residues. CDR3 region: CASSVACPRGFVYPQHF. The CDR3 DNA is TGTGCCAGCAGCGTAGCTTGCCCTCGAGGGTTTGTCTATCCCCAGCATTTT.

This sequence joins TRBV6-1 and TRBJ2-7; D may be TRBD1 (7 bases). V dropped 6 bases and J dropped 0 bases, with 18 bases sitting between them. Germline CDR1 is MNHNS and CDR2 is SASEGT. The CDR3 is 16 residues long. Here the CDR3 reads CASRPGGLALSYEQYF. As DNA, the CDR3 is TGTGCCAGCAGACCAGGGGGGCTTGCACTCTCCTACGAGCAGTACTTC.

The sample holds many counts of this clonotype. The chain links TRBV6-5 to TRBJ1-6, with D hard to call. Between the trimmed V and J ends, which lost 2 bases and 8 bases, there was a span of 13 bases. This CDR3 has 15 residues. From germline, CDR1 is MNHEY and CDR2 SVGAGI. DNA of the CDR3: TGTGCCAGCAGTTACGCGGCGATCGGTTATTCACCCCTCCACTTT. Translation: CASSYAAIGYSPLHF.

The table lists this clonotype with a few counts. The chain uses TRBV18 and TRBJ2-7; possibly TRBD1 or TRBD2 for D (5 bases each). Trimming removed 3 bases at V and 3 bases at J, with 12 bases between. This CDR3 is 14 amino acids long. Germline values: CDR1 KGHSH, CDR2 LQKENI. CDR3 in DNA: TGTGCCAGCTCACCCCGGGACGGGAACTACGAGCAGTACTTC. Encoded protein: CASSPRDGNYEQYF. The complete variable domain, with remaining parts taken from reference TRBV18 and TRBJ2-7, reads NAGVMQNPRHLVRRRGQEARLRCSPMKGHSHVYWYRQLPEEGLKFMVYLQKENIIDESGMPKERFSAEFPKEGPSILRIQQVVRGDSAAYFCASSPRDGNYEQYFGPGTRLTVT.

The V call is TRBV4-1, the J call TRBJ2-2; possibly TRBD1 for D (6 bases). In germline, CDR1 is MGHRA, CDR2 YSYEKL. V was clipped by 4 bases and J by 2 bases, with 11 bases between them. This CDR3 has 15 amino acids. The CDR3 DNA reads TGCGCCAGCAGCCCTTACAGGGAAAACACCGGGGAGCTGTTTTTT. This encodes CASSPYRENTGELFF.

This clonotype was seen at least ten times. This sequence joins TRBV20-1 and TRBJ2-1, with 7 nucleotides matching TRBD1. This CDR3 is 13 amino acids long. V shed 6 bases and J 2 bases; nucleotides not matched to a gene: 4. The germline CDR1 and CDR2 sequences are DFQATT and SNEGSKA (reference sequence). In nucleotides, the CDR3 is TGCAGTGCCACAGGGGCCCCCTACAATGAGCAGTTCTTC. Amino acid sequence: CSATGAPYNEQFF.